A selection of T cell receptor beta chains follows, all from one sample in a study of T cells after yellow fever vaccination. Each CDR3 protein is one row after TCRdb ran MiXCR on the 5' RACE reads. Here the sample spans some 600,000 distinct CDR3 sequences, around 16% being singletons. Sequenced here: PBMCs, sampled about 5 days after the first yellow fever vaccination. Receptors originate from a man between 18 and 35 years old who received the YFV17D yellow fever vaccine. Each CDR3 is given with its conserved first and last residue. D genes are given only for firm matches. Clone sizes are given selectively: once, few, many, or a class where the clone is expanded.

d_call	j_call	v_call	clone_size	cdr3_aa	cdr3_nt
-	TRBJ2-7	TRBV5-6	-	CASSLLTGYEQYF	TGTGCCAGCAGCCTCCTCACAGGCTACGAGCAGTACTTC
TRBD1	TRBJ2-3	TRBV11-2	-	CASSLGGGRDTQYF	TGTGCCAGCAGCTTAGGAGGGGGCCGGGATACGCAGTATTTT
-	TRBJ2-1	TRBV7-2	few	CASSHPRGGSSYNEQFF	TGTGCCAGCAGCCATCCTCGTGGAGGGAGCTCCTACAATGAGCAGTTCTTC
TRBD2	TRBJ2-5	TRBV12-3/TRBV12-4	-	CASSPAGGRETQYF	TGTGCCAGCAGTCCAGCGGGGGGGCGGGAGACCCAGTACTTC
-	TRBJ2-3	TRBV6-5	few	CASSYSGDADTQYF	TGTGCCAGCAGTTACTCGGGCGACGCGGATACGCAGTATTTT
-	TRBJ1-1	TRBV18	-	CASSPPGGRDWTEAFF	TGTGCCAGCTCACCACCGGGGGGCAGGGATTGGACTGAAGCTTTCTTT
-	TRBJ2-5	TRBV28	many	CASSLLVGAETQYF	TGTGCCAGCAGTTTACTTGTGGGGGCGGAGACCCAGTACTTC
-	TRBJ2-3	TRBV9	few	CASSVGVALSDTQYF	TGTGCCAGCAGCGTAGGAGTAGCGTTGTCAGATACGCAGTATTTT
TRBD2	TRBJ2-1	TRBV20-1	few	CSAITSGGRNEQFF	TGCAGTGCGATTACTAGCGGGGGTCGGAATGAGCAGTTCTTC
-	TRBJ2-7	TRBV5-1	-	CASSKEGPIYEQYF	TGCGCCAGCAGCAAAGAAGGACCGATCTACGAGCAGTACTTC
-	TRBJ1-1	TRBV10-3	-	CAILDTLNTEAFF	TGTGCCATCCTAGACACCTTGAACACTGAAGCTTTCTTT
TRBD1	TRBJ2-7	TRBV18	-	CASRRTGDGEYEQYF	TGTGCCAGCCGCCGGACAGGGGATGGCGAATACGAGCAGTACTTC
TRBD1	TRBJ2-1	TRBV7-9	-	CASSFSTGGVRNEQFF	TGTGCCAGCAGCTTTTCTACAGGGGGCGTAAGGAATGAGCAGTTCTTC
-	TRBJ2-1	TRBV20-1	few	CSARDGGGYNEQFF	TGCAGTGCTAGAGATGGTGGGGGGTACAATGAGCAGTTCTTC
TRBD1	TRBJ1-4	TRBV7-9	-	CASSPSLVGTVEKLFF	TGTGCCAGCAGCCCCTCTTTAGTCGGGACAGTTGAAAAACTGTTTTTT
-	TRBJ2-3	TRBV7-8	few	CASSLASDQDTQYF	TGTGCCAGCAGCTTAGCTAGCGATCAGGATACGCAGTATTTT
-	TRBJ1-1	TRBV5-1	-	CASSLWEGTVSEAFF	TGCGCCAGCAGCTTGTGGGAGGGGACGGTATCGGAAGCTTTCTTT
-	TRBJ2-7	TRBV4-1	-	CASSQDGPEQLYEQYF	TGCGCCAGCAGCCAAGATGGCCCAGAACAGCTCTACGAGCAGTACTTC
TRBD2	TRBJ2-1	TRBV29-1	few	CSVLGLAGGYEQFF	TGCAGCGTTTTGGGACTAGCGGGGGGGTATGAGCAGTTCTTC
TRBD2	TRBJ2-1	TRBV5-1	few	CASGSGEIYNEQFF	TGCGCCAGCGGAAGCGGGGAGATCTACAATGAGCAGTTCTTC
TRBD2	TRBJ2-1	TRBV6-1	few	CASMQGLAIGYEQFF	TGTGCCAGCATGCAAGGACTAGCGATTGGCTATGAGCAGTTCTTC
-	TRBJ2-2	TRBV4-2	few	CASSQGAPRTGELFF	TGTGCCAGCAGCCAAGGAGCCCCCCGCACCGGGGAGCTGTTTTTT
-	TRBJ2-7	TRBV5-1	-	CASSLDPGTLSSYEQYF	TGCGCCAGCAGCTTGGACCCTGGGACACTTAGCTCCTACGAGCAGTACTTC
-	TRBJ1-5	TRBV5-6	-	CASSLGDGKPQHF	TGTGCCAGCAGCTTGGGTGATGGTAAGCCCCAGCATTTT
-	TRBJ2-7	TRBV20-1	many	CSARDRGYEQYF	TGCAGTGCTAGAGATCGAGGCTACGAGCAGTACTTC
TRBD2	TRBJ2-1	TRBV12-5	few	CASALNGGGYYNEQFF	TGTGCTAGTGCCCTCAACGGCGGGGGGTATTACAATGAGCAGTTCTTC
-	TRBJ1-1	TRBV7-6	-	CASSGGVGGRGEAFF	TGTGCCAGCAGCGGAGGGGTGGGAGGGAGAGGTGAAGCTTTCTTT
-	TRBJ2-7	TRBV14	-	CASSQIGEYEQYF	TGTGCCAGCAGCCAAATAGGGGAGTACGAGCAGTACTTC
-	TRBJ2-2	TRBV10-3	-	CAISELPTGPNTGELFF	TGTGCCATCAGTGAGCTCCCGACGGGACCCAACACCGGGGAGCTGTTTTTT
-	TRBJ1-3	TRBV28	-	CASNRDSGNTIYF	TGTGCCAGTAACAGAGACTCTGGAAACACCATATATTTT
-	TRBJ2-3	TRBV20-1	-	CSASGVATTDTQYF	TGCAGTGCTAGCGGCGTGGCGACCACAGATACGCAGTATTTT
TRBD2	TRBJ2-1	TRBV7-6	few	CASSLSGIYYNEQFF	TGTGCCAGCAGCTTGAGCGGGATCTACTACAATGAGCAGTTCTTC
TRBD1	TRBJ1-2	TRBV28	few	CASSARTGNGYTF	TGTGCCAGCAGTGCCCGGACAGGGAATGGCTACACCTTC
TRBD2	TRBJ2-3	TRBV6-5	few	CASSYQRGGRYTQYF	TGTGCCAGCAGTTATCAGCGGGGGGGGCGATATACGCAGTATTTT
-	TRBJ2-2	TRBV5-1	-	CASSSLDFSFGELFF	TGCGCCAGCAGCTCCCTGGACTTTTCCTTCGGGGAGCTGTTTTTT
-	TRBJ1-5	TRBV6-4	-	CASSEQVYSNQPQHF	TGTGCCAGCAGTGAACAGGTCTATAGCAATCAGCCCCAGCATTTT
-	TRBJ2-3	TRBV5-1	-	CASSLEGGGFADTQYF	TGCGCCAGCAGCTTGGAGGGCGGGGGCTTCGCAGATACGCAGTATTTT
-	TRBJ1-2	TRBV4-3	-	CASSPDTVLDYGYTF	TGCGCCAGCAGCCCTGACACGGTTTTGGACTATGGCTACACCTTC
TRBD1	TRBJ2-7	TRBV6-1	few	CASRKDRERTYEQYF	TGTGCCAGCAGAAAGGACAGGGAACGTACCTACGAGCAGTACTTC
TRBD1	TRBJ2-5	TRBV12-3/TRBV12-4	many	CASSEPTATGDETQYF	TGTGCCAGCAGTGAACCAACCGCCACAGGGGATGAGACCCAGTACTTC